This T cell receptor (beta chain) originates from a study of blood T cell repertoires in COVID-19. Across the study: Samples came from the United States, Italy and Spain, spanning acute and convalescent COVID-19. T cells, B-cell-depleted T cells, or PBMCs provided the cDNA or gDNA that served as material.

This clone ranks as medium-sized. In the original analysis: How many nucleated cells were present was estimated from reference gene primer amplification. This table comes from immunoSEQ multiplex PCR, and its TCRdb copy is limited to in-frame clones, with some not included. Clonal size and the V and J genes are those of that table, whereas D and trimming came from the DNA. In the table there are roughly 77,000 clones, 80% of which are singletons. Losses at the gene ends were 0 bases for V and 3 bases for J; bases not matched to a gene: 6. The CDR3 consists of 16 residues. The germline V gene has CDR1 SGHRS and CDR2 YFSETQ.

The rearrangement links TRBV5-1 to TRBJ2-7, with 10 bases that match TRBD2. Material: peripheral blood. The clonotype was recovered from a woman in her 70s with acute or convalescent COVID-19. CDR3 nucleotide sequence: TGCGCCAGCAGCTTGGCGGATAGCGGGGGGTACTACGAGCAGTACTTC. Amino acid sequence: CASSLADSGGYYEQYF. The entire variable domain, with the rest obtained from reference TRBV5-1 and TRBJ2-7, is as follows: KAGVTQTPRYLIKTRGQQVTLSCSPISGHRSVSWYQQTPGQGLQFLFEYFSETQRNKGNFPGRFSGRQFSNSRSEMNVSTLELGDSALYLCASSLADSGGYYEQYFGPGTRLTVT.